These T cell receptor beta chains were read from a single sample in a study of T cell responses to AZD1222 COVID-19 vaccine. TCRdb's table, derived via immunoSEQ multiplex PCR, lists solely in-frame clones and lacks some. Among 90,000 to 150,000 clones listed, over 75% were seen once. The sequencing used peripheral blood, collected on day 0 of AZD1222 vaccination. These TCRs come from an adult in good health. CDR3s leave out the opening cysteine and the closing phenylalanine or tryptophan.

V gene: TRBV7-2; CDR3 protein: ASSPDSSNQPQH
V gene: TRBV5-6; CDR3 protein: ASSVRGPGYT
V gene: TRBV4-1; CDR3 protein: ASSQADRGYGYT
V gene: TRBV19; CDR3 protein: ASSTGTLSYEQY
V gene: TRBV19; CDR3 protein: ASSIAGTGRYEQY
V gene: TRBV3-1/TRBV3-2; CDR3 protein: ASSPLGGSELF
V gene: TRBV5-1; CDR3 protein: ASSDTGSKIYEQY
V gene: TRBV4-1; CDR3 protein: ASSQTPYEQY
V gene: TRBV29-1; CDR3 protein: SVEGGVADTQY
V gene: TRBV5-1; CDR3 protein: ASSLGKNTEAF
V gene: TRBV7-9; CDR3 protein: ASSLGWTSYEQY